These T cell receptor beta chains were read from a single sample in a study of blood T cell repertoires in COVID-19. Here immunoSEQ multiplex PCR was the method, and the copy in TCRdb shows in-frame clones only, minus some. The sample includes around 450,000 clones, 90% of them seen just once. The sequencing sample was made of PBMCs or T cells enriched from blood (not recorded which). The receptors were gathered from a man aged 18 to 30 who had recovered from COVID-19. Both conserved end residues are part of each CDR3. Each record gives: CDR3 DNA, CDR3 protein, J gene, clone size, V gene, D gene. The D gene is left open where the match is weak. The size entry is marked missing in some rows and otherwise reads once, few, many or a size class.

CDR3 DNA: TGTGCCAGCAGTCCCACTAGCGGGGGGACAGATACGCAGTATTTT
CDR3 protein: CASSPTSGGTDTQYF
J gene: TRBJ2-3
clone size: once
V gene: TRBV7-9
D gene: TRBD2

CDR3 DNA: TGCGCCAGCAGCTTGGATGCGGACTCCTACGAGCAGTACTTC
CDR3 protein: CASSLDADSYEQYF
J gene: TRBJ2-7
clone size: .
V gene: TRBV5-1
D gene: .

CDR3 DNA: TGTGCCAGCTCACCTGCGGAGCTTATGAACACTGAAGCTTTCTTT
CDR3 protein: CASSPAELMNTEAFF
J gene: TRBJ1-1
clone size: .
V gene: TRBV18
D gene: .

CDR3 DNA: TGCGCCAGCAGCCTCACAGGGGACTATGGCTACACCTTC
CDR3 protein: CASSLTGDYGYTF
J gene: TRBJ1-2
clone size: .
V gene: TRBV5-1
D gene: TRBD1

CDR3 DNA: TGTGCCAGCAGTTACTCGCGGGACACTGAAGCTTTCTTT
CDR3 protein: CASSYSRDTEAFF
J gene: TRBJ1-1
clone size: .
V gene: TRBV6-5
D gene: .

CDR3 DNA: TGTGCCAGCAGTCCAGGGGAATACGAGCAGTACTTC
CDR3 protein: CASSPGEYEQYF
J gene: TRBJ2-7
clone size: .
V gene: TRBV6-5
D gene: .

CDR3 DNA: TGTGCCAGCAGCGGATCAGGTAACACTGAAGCTTTCTTT
CDR3 protein: CASSGSGNTEAFF
J gene: TRBJ1-1
clone size: few
V gene: TRBV9
D gene: .

CDR3 DNA: TGTGCCAGCAGCTTAGTACGACACGCGGACAGTAAATTCTATGGCTACACCTTC
CDR3 protein: CASSLVRHADSKFYGYTF
J gene: TRBJ1-2
clone size: once
V gene: TRBV7-2
D gene: .

CDR3 DNA: TGTGCCAGTAGACAAACTACTTATAGCAATCAGCCCCAGCATTTT
CDR3 protein: CASRQTTYSNQPQHF
J gene: TRBJ1-5
clone size: .
V gene: TRBV19
D gene: .

CDR3 DNA: TGTGCCAGCAGCCCGTCTAATCGACTGTTGGGAAACACCATATATTTT
CDR3 protein: CASSPSNRLLGNTIYF
J gene: TRBJ1-3
clone size: few
V gene: TRBV7-8
D gene: .

CDR3 DNA: TGTGCCAGCAGTACCCCCCCAGGGGGCCAAGAGACCCAGTACTTC
CDR3 protein: CASSTPPGGQETQYF
J gene: TRBJ2-5
clone size: .
V gene: TRBV28
D gene: TRBD1

CDR3 DNA: TGTGCCAGCAGCCAAGGGACAGGGGTGCACGAGCAGTACTTC
CDR3 protein: CASSQGTGVHEQYF
J gene: TRBJ2-7
clone size: .
V gene: TRBV3-1/TRBV3-2
D gene: TRBD1

CDR3 DNA: TGTGCCAGCAGCTTAGGATTAGACAGGGGACTGTGGACTGAAGCTTTCTTT
CDR3 protein: CASSLGLDRGLWTEAFF
J gene: TRBJ1-1
clone size: .
V gene: TRBV7-9
D gene: TRBD1

CDR3 DNA: TGCAGCGTTGCCGCCTACGTCGGGAACACTGAAGCTTTCTTT
CDR3 protein: CSVAAYVGNTEAFF
J gene: TRBJ1-1
clone size: .
V gene: TRBV29-1
D gene: .

CDR3 DNA: TGCGCCAGCTCCCGCGGGATGGCTAATGAAAAACTGTTTTTT
CDR3 protein: CASSRGMANEKLFF
J gene: TRBJ1-4
clone size: .
V gene: TRBV5-1
D gene: .

CDR3 DNA: TGTGCCAGCAGCCAAGGGGACAGGGACACCGGGGAGCTGTTTTTT
CDR3 protein: CASSQGDRDTGELFF
J gene: TRBJ2-2
clone size: .
V gene: TRBV3-1/TRBV3-2
D gene: TRBD1

CDR3 DNA: TGTGCCAGCAGCGTCACTGCTACAGGGGGCCCTCAGGACATTCAGTACTTC
CDR3 protein: CASSVTATGGPQDIQYF
J gene: TRBJ2-4
clone size: .
V gene: TRBV9
D gene: TRBD1

CDR3 DNA: TGTGCCAGCAGCCTGGAAAAACTGTTTTTT
CDR3 protein: CASSLEKLFF
J gene: TRBJ1-4
clone size: .
V gene: TRBV6-5
D gene: .

CDR3 DNA: TGTGCCATCAAGACAGGGATAAGGAACACTGAAGCTTTCTTT
CDR3 protein: CAIKTGIRNTEAFF
J gene: TRBJ1-1
clone size: .
V gene: TRBV10-3
D gene: TRBD1

CDR3 DNA: TGCGCCAGCAGCCAAGGGACACAAACTAATGAAAAACTGTTTTTT
CDR3 protein: CASSQGTQTNEKLFF
J gene: TRBJ1-4
clone size: .
V gene: TRBV4-1
D gene: .

CDR3 DNA: TGTGCCAGCTCACCGGGGGTCCAGGGGGAGTACACCTTC
CDR3 protein: CASSPGVQGEYTF
J gene: TRBJ1-2
clone size: .
V gene: TRBV18
D gene: TRBD1

CDR3 DNA: TGTGCCAGCAGCTTAACGGGCCCCGGGCGGGAGCGCACAGATACGCAGTATTTT
CDR3 protein: CASSLTGPGRERTDTQYF
J gene: TRBJ2-3
clone size: .
V gene: TRBV7-3
D gene: TRBD2

CDR3 DNA: TGTGCCAGCAGCCAAGACAGGGTCCATGAGCAGTTCTTC
CDR3 protein: CASSQDRVHEQFF
J gene: TRBJ2-1
clone size: .
V gene: TRBV14
D gene: .

CDR3 DNA: TGTGCCTGGAGCCGTATGGGCGAAGGTGGCTACACCTTC
CDR3 protein: CAWSRMGEGGYTF
J gene: TRBJ1-2
clone size: .
V gene: TRBV30
D gene: .

CDR3 DNA: TGTGCCAGCAGCCCCGGACAGGGGATTTCACCCCTCCACTTT
CDR3 protein: CASSPGQGISPLHF
J gene: TRBJ1-6
clone size: .
V gene: TRBV11-3
D gene: TRBD1

CDR3 DNA: TGTGCCAGCAGGCTTTCTAGCGGGGGTGCCTACGAGCAGTACTTC
CDR3 protein: CASRLSSGGAYEQYF
J gene: TRBJ2-7
clone size: .
V gene: TRBV27
D gene: TRBD2

CDR3 DNA: TGTGCCAGCAGCACTGAACGACAGGGGAGAGGAGGCTACACCTTC
CDR3 protein: CASSTERQGRGGYTF
J gene: TRBJ1-2
clone size: .
V gene: TRBV5-4
D gene: TRBD1

CDR3 DNA: TGTGCCAGCACCCGACAGGGGAACACTGAAGCTTTCTTT
CDR3 protein: CASTRQGNTEAFF
J gene: TRBJ1-1
clone size: .
V gene: TRBV6-5
D gene: TRBD1

CDR3 DNA: TGTGCCAGCAGCCGGGGACAGATGAACACTGAAGCTTTCTTT
CDR3 protein: CASSRGQMNTEAFF
J gene: TRBJ1-1
clone size: .
V gene: TRBV27
D gene: TRBD1

CDR3 DNA: TGCGCCAGCAGCCAATTGGGCTCGACCGGTCGAGATGGCTACACCTTC
CDR3 protein: CASSQLGSTGRDGYTF
J gene: TRBJ1-2
clone size: once
V gene: TRBV4-1
D gene: .

CDR3 DNA: TGTGCCAGCAGCACCTACCAGGGGGCTGGAAACACCATATATTTT
CDR3 protein: CASSTYQGAGNTIYF
J gene: TRBJ1-3
clone size: .
V gene: TRBV5-5
D gene: TRBD1

CDR3 DNA: TGTGCCAGCAGAGCCGGGAACAATCAGCCCCAGCATTTT
CDR3 protein: CASRAGNNQPQHF
J gene: TRBJ1-5
clone size: .
V gene: TRBV12-3/TRBV12-4
D gene: .

CDR3 DNA: TGCAGCGTTGAAGGTTGGACAGGCCGGCCCGGGGAGCTGTTTTTT
CDR3 protein: CSVEGWTGRPGELFF
J gene: TRBJ2-2
clone size: .
V gene: TRBV29-1
D gene: TRBD1